The 8 T cell receptor beta chains listed next were all sequenced from one sample in a study of tumor-infiltrating lymphocytes in primary liver carcinoma. The blood RNA (from unsorted whole blood) was obtained, and germline DNA was also extracted. With a constant-region primer, TCR beta cDNA was made from 500 ng of total RNA. Library construction for TCR beta comprised three nested multiplex PCR rounds performed with slightly modified ARM-PCR. The two initial PCR rounds, nine to eleven cycles each, used TRBV1-TRBV30 forward and C-beta reverse primers. TCRdb re-derived calls from the multiplex PCR reads in MiXCR, one entry per CDR3 protein. The repertoire consists of some 180,000 distinct CDR3 sequences, with 60% occurring once and the leading ten covering around 74%. The material sequenced was peripheral blood. The receptors derive from a man between 35 and 55 years old with primary liver carcinoma and hepatitis B virus infection.

J is TRBJ1-6 and V is TRBV29-1; maybe TRBD1 (5 bases). The ends were cut back, 6 bases at V and 6 bases at J, with 18 bases in the middle. The CDR3 covers 15 residues. Germline CDR1 is SQVTM and CDR2 is ANQGSEA. DNA for the CDR3: TGCAGCGTAGCTGAGGATGGCAGGGCTAATTCACCCCTCCACTTT. It yields the protein CSVAEDGRANSPLHF.

The chain employs TRBV28 and TRBJ2-1; D is ambiguous. Germline assignment: CDR1 MDHEN and CDR2 SYDVKM. The CDR3 is made up of 12 amino acids. V was cut by 1 base and J by 7 bases, with 5 bases left in between. CDR3 protein: CASSLYWNEQFF. DNA of the CDR3: TGTGCCAGCAGTTTATATTGGAATGAGCAGTTCTTC.

This clonotype was detected once. The gene calls are TRBV6-5 and TRBJ2-1, with 11 nucleotides matching TRBD2. The CDR3 loop spans 15 amino acids. V was clipped by 3 bases and J by 6 bases; unmatched bases: 4. Germline V gene lookup returns CDR1 MNHEY and CDR2 SVGAGI. The CDR3 here is CASSYVGLAANEQFF. CDR3 coding DNA: TGTGCCAGCAGTTATGTGGGACTAGCGGCCAATGAGCAGTTCTTC.

Remarks on this clonotype: The junction does not match germline at one end; this may be a read error. The chain carries TRBV6-5 and TRBJ2-7; D might be TRBD1 (7 bases). CDR1 is MNHEY, CDR2 SVGAGI, per germline. The CDR3 spans 15 residues. The CDR3 loop reads CANSRRDSLPGEQYF. CDR3 bases: TGTGCCAACAGTCGGAGGGACAGTCTTCCGGGGGAGCAGTACTTC.

This clonotype was seen only a few times. V and J are TRBV4-1 and TRBJ1-2; D might be TRBD1 (5 bases). V was clipped by 1 base and J by 8 bases, with 11 bases between them. Germline V gene lookup returns CDR1 MGHRA and CDR2 YSYEKL. The CDR3 length is 13 residues. In nucleotides, the CDR3 is TGCGCCAGCAGCCAAGTAGGGGCCAAAGGCTACACCTTC. Encoded protein: CASSQVGAKGYTF.

This clonotype was seen a single time. An end of the junction does not agree with germline; a read error may underlie this. CDR3 region: CVSSDGGGQETQYF. The CDR3 region has the DNA TGTGTCAGCAGTGACGGCGGGGGGCAAGAGACCCAGTACTTC. The rearrangement joins TRBV6-6 to TRBJ2-5; 8 bases fit TRBD2. The CDR3 sequence is 14 residues long. Germline lookup yields CDR1 MNHNY and CDR2 SVGAGI (reference sequence).

CDR3 DNA: TGTGCCAGCAGCTTAGATCGGACTAGCGAGAGCGAGTTCAAAAACATTCAGTACTTC. Its translation: CASSLDRTSESEFKNIQYF. J is TRBJ2-4 and V is TRBV11-3; TRBD2 aligns across 9 bases. Trimming cost V 0 bases and J 3 bases; bases outside gene matches: 12. CDR1 SGHNT and CDR2 YENEEA come from the germline V gene. The CDR3 totals 19 residues.

The table lists this clonotype with a few counts. A read error may explain this, as a much larger clone is one base away. This chain connects TRBV11-2 to TRBJ2-7, with 9 bases matching TRBD2. Germline V lookup: CDR1 SGHAT, CDR2 FQNNGV. The CDR3 extends over 15 amino acids. V trimming: 5 bases; J trimming: 0 bases; junction bases outside the gene matches: 5. The CDR3 region is CASSLSSGVSYEQYF. The CDR3 DNA reads TGTGCCAGCAGCCTATCTAGCGGGGTCTCCTACGAGCAGTACTTC.